The 4 T cell receptor beta chains below all came from one sample that was sequenced in a study of shared clonotypes between healthy human individuals. Assay: immunoSEQ multiplex PCR; the TCRdb copy retains only in-frame clones and omits some. This sample has approximately 1.4 million clones, with nearly 99% found just once. Sequencing was carried out using naive CD4+ T cells sorted from blood. Documented subset: CD45RA+ positively selected. The source of these receptors is a man aged 25 to 45 in good health.

The rearrangement joins TRBV18 to TRBJ1-2; tentative D call: TRBD1 (5 bases). The length of the CDR3 is 15 residues. V lost 4 bases and J 6 bases, leaving 18 bases between the germline ends. From germline, CDR1 is KGHSH and CDR2 LQKENI. The CDR3 spells CASSRAIDRTNGYTF. The CDR3, as DNA: TGTGCCAGCTCACGAGCCATTGACAGAACAAATGGCTACACCTTC.

The chain has TRBV6-6 and TRBJ1-5, with D tentatively TRBD1 (5 bases). CDR3 length: 14 residues. V was shortened by 6 bases and J by 4 bases, with 13 bases between the two germline ends. The germline CDR1 and CDR2 sequences are MNHNY and SVGAGI (reference sequence). The CDR3 protein is CASRGRQFNQPQHF. The CDR3 nucleotides are TGTGCCAGCAGAGGGAGACAGTTTAATCAGCCCCAGCATTTT.

The chain combines TRBV7-3 with TRBJ2-7, with 10 bases fitting TRBD1. In germline, CDR1 is SGHTA, CDR2 FQGTGA. This CDR3 has 15 amino acids. The junction had 9 bases not matched to a gene; V was cut back by 7 bases and J by 3 bases. CDR3 region: CASTPFGTGVYEQYF. CDR3 nucleotide sequence: TGTGCCAGCACCCCGTTTGGGACAGGGGTCTACGAGCAGTACTTC.

The chain joins TRBV7-9 to TRBJ1-2; D is unresolved. Germline CDR1 is SEHNR and CDR2 is FQNEAQ (reference sequence). CDR3 length: 12 amino acids. The germline V and J ends were trimmed by 5 bases and 4 bases, with 8 bases remaining between them. In DNA form, the CDR3 reads TGTGCCAGCAGCATGGACGGCTATGGCTACACCTTC. Its protein is CASSMDGYGYTF.